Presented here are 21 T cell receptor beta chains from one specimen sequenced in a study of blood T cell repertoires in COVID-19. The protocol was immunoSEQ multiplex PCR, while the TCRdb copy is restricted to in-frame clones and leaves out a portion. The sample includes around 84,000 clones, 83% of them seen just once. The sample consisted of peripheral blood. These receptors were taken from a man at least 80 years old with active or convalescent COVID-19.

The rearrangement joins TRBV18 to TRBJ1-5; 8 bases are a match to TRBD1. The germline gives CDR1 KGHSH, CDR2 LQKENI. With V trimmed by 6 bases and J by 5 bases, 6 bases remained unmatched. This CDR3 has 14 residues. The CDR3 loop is CASSGQGVYQPQHF. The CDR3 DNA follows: TGTGCCAGCTCCGGACAGGGCGTCTATCAGCCCCAGCATTTT.

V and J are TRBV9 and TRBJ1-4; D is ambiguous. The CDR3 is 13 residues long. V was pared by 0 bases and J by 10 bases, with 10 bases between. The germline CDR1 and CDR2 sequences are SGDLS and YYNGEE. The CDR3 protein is CASSVALSGKLFF. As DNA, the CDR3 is TGTGCCAGCAGCGTAGCTCTAAGCGGAAAACTGTTTTTT.

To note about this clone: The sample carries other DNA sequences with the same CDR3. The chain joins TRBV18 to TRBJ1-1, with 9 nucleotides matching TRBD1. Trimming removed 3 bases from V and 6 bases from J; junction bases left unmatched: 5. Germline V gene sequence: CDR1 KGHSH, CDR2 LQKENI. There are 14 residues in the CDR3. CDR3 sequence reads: CASSPDRGYAEAFF. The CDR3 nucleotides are TGTGCCAGCTCACCGGACAGGGGATATGCTGAAGCTTTCTTT. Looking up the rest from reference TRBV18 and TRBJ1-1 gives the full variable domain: NAGVMQNPRHLVRRRGQEARLRCSPMKGHSHVYWYRQLPEEGLKFMVYLQKENIIDESGMPKERFSAEFPKEGPSILRIQQVVRGDSAAYFCASSPDRGYAEAFFGQGTRLTVV.

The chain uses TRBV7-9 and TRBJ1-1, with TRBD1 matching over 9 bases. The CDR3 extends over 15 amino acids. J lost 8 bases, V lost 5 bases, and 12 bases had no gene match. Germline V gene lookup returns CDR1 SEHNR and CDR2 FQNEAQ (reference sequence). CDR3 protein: CASSPGPGQGGEAFF. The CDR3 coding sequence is TGTGCCAGCAGCCCAGGCCCGGGACAGGGAGGGGAAGCTTTCTTT. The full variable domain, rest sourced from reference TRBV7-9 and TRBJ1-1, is DTGVSQNPRHKITKRGQNVTFRCDPISEHNRLYWYRQTLGQGPEFLTYFQNEAQLEKSRLLSDRFSAERPKGSFSTLEIQRTEQGDSAMYLCASSPGPGQGGEAFFGQGTRLTVV.

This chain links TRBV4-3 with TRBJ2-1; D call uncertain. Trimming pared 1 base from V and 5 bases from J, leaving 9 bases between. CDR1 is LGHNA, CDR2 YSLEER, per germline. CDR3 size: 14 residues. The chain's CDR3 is CASSQARTNNEQFF. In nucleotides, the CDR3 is TGCGCCAGCAGCCAAGCCAGAACCAACAATGAGCAGTTCTTC.

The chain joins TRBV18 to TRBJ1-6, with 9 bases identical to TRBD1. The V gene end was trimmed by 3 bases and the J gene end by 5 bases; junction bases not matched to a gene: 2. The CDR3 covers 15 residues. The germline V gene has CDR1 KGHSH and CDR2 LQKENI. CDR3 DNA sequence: TGTGCCAGCTCACCCCGGGACAGGGATAATTCACCCCTCCACTTT. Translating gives CASSPRDRDNSPLHF.

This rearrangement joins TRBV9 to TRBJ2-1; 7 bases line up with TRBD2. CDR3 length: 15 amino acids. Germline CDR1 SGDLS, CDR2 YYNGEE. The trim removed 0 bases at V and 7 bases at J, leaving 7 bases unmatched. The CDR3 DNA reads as TGTGCCAGCAGCGTAGAGGTCGGGAGGCGTAATGAGCAGTTCTTC. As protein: CASSVEVGRRNEQFF. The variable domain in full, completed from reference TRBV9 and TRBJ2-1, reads DSGVTQTPKHLITATGQRVTLRCSPRSGDLSVYWYQQSLDQGLQFLIQYYNGEERAKGNILERFSAQQFPDLHSELNLSSLELGDSALYFCASSVEVGRRNEQFFGPGTRLTVL.

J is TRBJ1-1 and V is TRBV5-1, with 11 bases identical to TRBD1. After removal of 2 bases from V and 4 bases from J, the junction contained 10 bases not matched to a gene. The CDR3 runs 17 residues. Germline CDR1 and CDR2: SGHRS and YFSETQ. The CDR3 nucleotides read TGCGCCAGCAGCTTTACCCCCCCGGGACAGGGGGTCACTGAAGCTTTCTTT. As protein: CASSFTPPGQGVTEAFF. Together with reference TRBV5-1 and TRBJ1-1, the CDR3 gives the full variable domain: KAGVTQTPRYLIKTRGQQVTLSCSPISGHRSVSWYQQTPGQGLQFLFEYFSETQRNKGNFPGRFSGRQFSNSRSEMNVSTLELGDSALYLCASSFTPPGQGVTEAFFGQGTRLTVV.

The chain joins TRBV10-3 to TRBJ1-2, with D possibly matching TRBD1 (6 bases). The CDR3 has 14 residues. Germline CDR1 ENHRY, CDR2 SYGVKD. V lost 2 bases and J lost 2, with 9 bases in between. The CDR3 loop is CAISEPTGNYGYTF. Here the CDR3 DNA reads TGTGCCATCAGTGAGCCCACAGGGAACTATGGCTACACCTTC.

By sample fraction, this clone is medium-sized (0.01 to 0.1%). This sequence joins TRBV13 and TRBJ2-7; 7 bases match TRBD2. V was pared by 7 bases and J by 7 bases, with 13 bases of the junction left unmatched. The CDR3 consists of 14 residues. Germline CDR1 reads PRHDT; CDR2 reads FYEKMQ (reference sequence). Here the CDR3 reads CASTTRTSRGEQYF. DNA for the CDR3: TGTGCCAGCACGACACGGACTAGTCGAGGGGAGCAGTACTTC.

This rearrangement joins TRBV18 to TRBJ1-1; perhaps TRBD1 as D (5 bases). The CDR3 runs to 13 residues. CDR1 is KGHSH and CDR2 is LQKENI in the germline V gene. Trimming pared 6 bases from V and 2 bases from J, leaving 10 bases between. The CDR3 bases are TGTGCCAGCTCGTCAGACAGTAACACTGAAGCTTTCTTT. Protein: CASSSDSNTEAFF. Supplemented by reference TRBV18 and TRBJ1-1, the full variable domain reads NAGVMQNPRHLVRRRGQEARLRCSPMKGHSHVYWYRQLPEEGLKFMVYLQKENIIDESGMPKERFSAEFPKEGPSILRIQQVVRGDSAAYFCASSSDSNTEAFFGQGTRLTVV.

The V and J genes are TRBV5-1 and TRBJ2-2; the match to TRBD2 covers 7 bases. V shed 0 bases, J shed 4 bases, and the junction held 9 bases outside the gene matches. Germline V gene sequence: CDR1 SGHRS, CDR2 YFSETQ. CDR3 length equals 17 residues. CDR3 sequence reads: CASSLASGGSSTGELFF. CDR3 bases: TGCGCCAGCAGCTTGGCTAGCGGTGGTTCGAGCACCGGGGAGCTGTTTTTT.

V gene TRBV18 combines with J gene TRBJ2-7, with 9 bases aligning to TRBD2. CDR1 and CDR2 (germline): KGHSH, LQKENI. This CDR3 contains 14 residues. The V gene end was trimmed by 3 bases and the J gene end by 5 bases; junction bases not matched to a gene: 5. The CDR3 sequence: CASSPRAGGDEQYF. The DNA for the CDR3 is TGTGCCAGCTCACCCAGGGCGGGAGGGGACGAGCAGTACTTC. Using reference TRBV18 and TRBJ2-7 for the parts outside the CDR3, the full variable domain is NAGVMQNPRHLVRRRGQEARLRCSPMKGHSHVYWYRQLPEEGLKFMVYLQKENIIDESGMPKERFSAEFPKEGPSILRIQQVVRGDSAAYFCASSPRAGGDEQYFGPGTRLTVT.

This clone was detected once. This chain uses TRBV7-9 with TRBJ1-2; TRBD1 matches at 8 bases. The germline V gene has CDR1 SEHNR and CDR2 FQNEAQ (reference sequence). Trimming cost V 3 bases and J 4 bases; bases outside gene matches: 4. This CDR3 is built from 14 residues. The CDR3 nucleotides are TGTGCCAGCAGCTTCGCAGGGGGCTTCTATGGCTACACCTTC. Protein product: CASSFAGGFYGYTF. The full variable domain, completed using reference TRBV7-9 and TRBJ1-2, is DTGVSQNPRHKITKRGQNVTFRCDPISEHNRLYWYRQTLGQGPEFLTYFQNEAQLEKSRLLSDRFSAERPKGSFSTLEIQRTEQGDSAMYLCASSFAGGFYGYTFGSGTRLTVV.

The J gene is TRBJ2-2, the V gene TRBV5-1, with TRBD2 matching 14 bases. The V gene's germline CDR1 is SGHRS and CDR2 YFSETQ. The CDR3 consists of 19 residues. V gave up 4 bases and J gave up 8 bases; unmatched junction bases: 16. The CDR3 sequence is CASSLQLLGLAGAGGELFF. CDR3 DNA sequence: TGCGCCAGCAGCCTACAACTACTGGGACTAGCGGGAGCAGGAGGGGAGCTGTTTTTT.

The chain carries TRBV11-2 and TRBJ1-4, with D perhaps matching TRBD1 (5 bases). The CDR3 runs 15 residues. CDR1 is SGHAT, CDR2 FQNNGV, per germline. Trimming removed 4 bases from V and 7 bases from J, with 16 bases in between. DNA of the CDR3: TGTGCCAGCAGCTCGGGGGTTAGGGTTCGTGAAAAACTGTTTTTT. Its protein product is CASSSGVRVREKLFF.

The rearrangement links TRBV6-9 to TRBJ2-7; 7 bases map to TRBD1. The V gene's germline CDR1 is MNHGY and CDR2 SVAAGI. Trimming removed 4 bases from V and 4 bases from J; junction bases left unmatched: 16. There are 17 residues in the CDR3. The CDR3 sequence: CASSSDRDRIMIYEQYF. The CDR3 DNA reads TGTGCCAGCAGTTCAGACCGGGACAGAATTATGATTTACGAGCAGTACTTC.

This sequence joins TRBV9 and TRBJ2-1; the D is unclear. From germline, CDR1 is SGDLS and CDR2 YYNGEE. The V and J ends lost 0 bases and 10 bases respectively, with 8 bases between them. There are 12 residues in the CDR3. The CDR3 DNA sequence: TGTGCCAGCAGCGTAGCGTTAGAGGAGCAGTTCTTC. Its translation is CASSVALEEQFF.

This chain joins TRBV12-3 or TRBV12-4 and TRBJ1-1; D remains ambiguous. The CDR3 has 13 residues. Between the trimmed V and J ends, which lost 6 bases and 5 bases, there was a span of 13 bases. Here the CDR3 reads CASSLAGRTEAFF. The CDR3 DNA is TGTGCCAGCAGCCTTGCGGGGAGAACTGAAGCTTTCTTT.

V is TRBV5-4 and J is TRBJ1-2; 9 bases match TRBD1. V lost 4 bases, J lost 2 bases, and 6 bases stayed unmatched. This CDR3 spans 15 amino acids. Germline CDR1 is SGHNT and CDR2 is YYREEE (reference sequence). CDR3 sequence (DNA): TGTGCCAGCAGCGCCCCGACAGGGGGGAACTATGGCTACACCTTC. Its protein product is CASSAPTGGNYGYTF.

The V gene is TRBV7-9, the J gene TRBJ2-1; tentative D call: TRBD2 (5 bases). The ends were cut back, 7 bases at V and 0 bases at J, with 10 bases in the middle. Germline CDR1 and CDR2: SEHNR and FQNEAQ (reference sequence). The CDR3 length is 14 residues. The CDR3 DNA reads TGTGCCAGCACTGGGAGTGGCTCCTACAATGAGCAGTTCTTC. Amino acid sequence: CASTGSGSYNEQFF. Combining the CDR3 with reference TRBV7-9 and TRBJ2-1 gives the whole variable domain DTGVSQNPRHKITKRGQNVTFRCDPISEHNRLYWYRQTLGQGPEFLTYFQNEAQLEKSRLLSDRFSAERPKGSFSTLEIQRTEQGDSAMYLCASTGSGSYNEQFFGPGTRLTVL.